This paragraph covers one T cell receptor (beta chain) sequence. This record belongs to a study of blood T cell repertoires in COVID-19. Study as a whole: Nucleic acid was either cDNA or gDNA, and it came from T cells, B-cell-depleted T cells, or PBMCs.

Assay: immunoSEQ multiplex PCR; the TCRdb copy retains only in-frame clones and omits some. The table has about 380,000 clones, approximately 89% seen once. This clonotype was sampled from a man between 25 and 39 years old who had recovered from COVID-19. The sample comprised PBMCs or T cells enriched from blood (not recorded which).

DNA for the CDR3: TGTGCCAGCTCACCACCCGGGGGGGCCTCGAATACGCAGTATTTT. Protein product: CASSPPGGASNTQYF. This chain connects TRBV18 to TRBJ2-3; TRBD2 aligns across 8 bases. This CDR3 contains 15 residues. V dropped 0 bases and J dropped 7; count of bases not matched to a gene: 6. Germline CDR1 is KGHSH and CDR2 is LQKENI.